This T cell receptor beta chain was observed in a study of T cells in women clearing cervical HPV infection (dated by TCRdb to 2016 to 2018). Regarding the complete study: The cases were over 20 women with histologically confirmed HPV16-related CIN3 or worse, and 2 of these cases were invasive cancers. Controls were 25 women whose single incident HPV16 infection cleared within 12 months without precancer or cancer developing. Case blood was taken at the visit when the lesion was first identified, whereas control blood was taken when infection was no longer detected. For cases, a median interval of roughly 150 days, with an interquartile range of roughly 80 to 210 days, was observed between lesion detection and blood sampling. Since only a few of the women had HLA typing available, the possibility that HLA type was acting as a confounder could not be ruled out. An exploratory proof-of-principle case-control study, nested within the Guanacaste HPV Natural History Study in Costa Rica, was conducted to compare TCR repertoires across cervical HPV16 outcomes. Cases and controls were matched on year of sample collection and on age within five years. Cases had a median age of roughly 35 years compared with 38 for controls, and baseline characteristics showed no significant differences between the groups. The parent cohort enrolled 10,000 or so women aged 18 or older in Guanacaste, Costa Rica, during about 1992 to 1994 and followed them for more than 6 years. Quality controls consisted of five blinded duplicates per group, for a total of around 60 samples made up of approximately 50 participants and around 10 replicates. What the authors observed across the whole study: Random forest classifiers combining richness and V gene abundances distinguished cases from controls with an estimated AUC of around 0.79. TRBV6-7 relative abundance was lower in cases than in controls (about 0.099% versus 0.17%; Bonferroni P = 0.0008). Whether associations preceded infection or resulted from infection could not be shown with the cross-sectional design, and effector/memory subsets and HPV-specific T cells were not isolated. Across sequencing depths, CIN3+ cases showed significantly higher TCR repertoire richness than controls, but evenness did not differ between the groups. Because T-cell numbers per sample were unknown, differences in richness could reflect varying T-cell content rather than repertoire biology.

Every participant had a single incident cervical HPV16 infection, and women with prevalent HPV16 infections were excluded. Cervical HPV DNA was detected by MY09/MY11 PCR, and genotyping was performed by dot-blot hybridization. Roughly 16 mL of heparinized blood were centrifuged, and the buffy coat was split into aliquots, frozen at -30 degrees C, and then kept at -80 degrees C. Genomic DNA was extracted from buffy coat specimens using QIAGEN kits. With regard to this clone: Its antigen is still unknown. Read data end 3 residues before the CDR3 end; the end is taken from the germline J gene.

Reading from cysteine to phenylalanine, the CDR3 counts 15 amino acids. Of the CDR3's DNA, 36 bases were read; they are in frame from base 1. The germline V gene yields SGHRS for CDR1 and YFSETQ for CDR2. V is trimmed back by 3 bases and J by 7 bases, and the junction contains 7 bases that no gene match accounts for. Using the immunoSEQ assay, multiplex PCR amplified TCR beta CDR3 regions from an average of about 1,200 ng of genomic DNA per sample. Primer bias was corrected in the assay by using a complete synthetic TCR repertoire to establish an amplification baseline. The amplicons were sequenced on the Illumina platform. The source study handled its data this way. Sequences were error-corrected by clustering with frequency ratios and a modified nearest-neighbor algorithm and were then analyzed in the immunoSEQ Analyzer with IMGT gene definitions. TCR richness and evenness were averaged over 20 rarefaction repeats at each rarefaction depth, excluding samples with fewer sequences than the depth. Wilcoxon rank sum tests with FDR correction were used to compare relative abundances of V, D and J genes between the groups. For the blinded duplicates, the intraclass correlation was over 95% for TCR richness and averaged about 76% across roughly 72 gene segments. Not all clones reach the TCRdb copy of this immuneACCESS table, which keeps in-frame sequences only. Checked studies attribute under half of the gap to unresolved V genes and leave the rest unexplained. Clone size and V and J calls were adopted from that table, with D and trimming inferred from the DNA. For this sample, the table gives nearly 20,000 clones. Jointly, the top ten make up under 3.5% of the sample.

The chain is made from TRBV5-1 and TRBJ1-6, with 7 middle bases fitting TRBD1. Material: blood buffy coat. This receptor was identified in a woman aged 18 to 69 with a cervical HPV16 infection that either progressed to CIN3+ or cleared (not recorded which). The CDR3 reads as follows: CASSWYGTDNSPLHF. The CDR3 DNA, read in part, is TGCGCCAGCAGCTGGTACGGGACAGACAATTCACCC. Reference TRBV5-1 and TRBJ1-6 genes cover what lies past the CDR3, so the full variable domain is KAGVTQTPRYLIKTRGQQVTLSCSPISGHRSVSWYQQTPGQGLQFLFEYFSETQRNKGNFPGRFSGRQFSNSRSEMNVSTLELGDSALYLCASSWYGTDNSPLHFGNGTRLTVT.